The sequence of this T cell receptor (beta chain) was determined in a study of T cells generated in artificial thymic organoids (dated by TCRdb to about 2017). About the full investigation: In some experiments, thymic T cells were further FACS-purified to deplete CD4 immature single positive or double positive precursors. The study compared the TCR alpha and beta CDR3 repertoires of CD8 single positive T cells derived from in vitro artificial thymic organoids against those of naive CD8 T cells from thymus and peripheral blood. The repertoire sequencing data shown were described as representative of three independent experiments. General findings and caveats noted by the study authors: Physiological TCR clonotype diversity, comparable to that of thymic and blood naive CD8 T cells, was observed in organoid-derived CD8 single positive T cells.

Enrichment of primary CD8+ T cells was performed with magnetic beads using the Miltenyi CD8+ T cell Isolation Kit. Organoid and thymic CD3+TCRalphabeta+CD8 single positive T cells were FACS sorted before RNA extraction. For each sample, total RNA was purified from approximately 40,000 to 200,000 sorted cells using the RNeasy Micro kit, and RNA quality was assessed on an Agilent RNA 6000 Nano chip. To release thymocytes, the researchers dissected thymic fragments, broke them apart by pipetting, and passed the material through a 70 um strainer. This clonotype is assessed as medium-sized (0.01 to 0.1%). Its target antigen remains unknown. Base qualities are missing; no much larger clone stands one base away. Separate semi-nested PCR amplifications were run for the TCRalpha and TCRbeta libraries, using Advantage 2 and reverse primers located in the TRAC or TRBC constant regions. The amount of total RNA used for first-strand cDNA synthesis ranged from 3.5 to 500 ng. The TCR cDNA libraries were generated by 5'-RACE using the SMARTer PCR cDNA Synthesis kit, with a poly-dT primer driving first-strand synthesis. Each semi-nested reverse primer in the constant region carried a 5-nucleotide sample-specific barcode, and the resulting products were cleaned up with the Zymo DNA Clean and Concentrator-5 kit. As many as ten barcoded samples were combined into a pool, ligated to Illumina adaptors, and sequenced on an Illumina MiSeq as 2 x 150 bp paired-end reads. The study's processing was this. Demultiplexed reads were aligned using BLAT against a custom library containing all human TRAV, TRAJ, TRBV, TRBD and TRBJ combinations from IMGT. The best BLAT hits were picked using pslCDnaFilter (-maxAligns=1, -ignoreIntrons), and custom Perl scripts were used to calculate clonotype frequencies. TCRdb reran the public reads through fastp at Q25 and MiXCR, keeping productive beta chains. Identical CDR3 proteins give one entry, which carries the most common genes and DNA. TCRdb's processing, not the authors' own work, is the source of the V and J calls. The sample table contains fewer than 9,000 distinct CDR3 sequences; only one count was recorded for 18% of them. The ten largest clones add up to approximately 1.4% of the sample.

The CDR3 holds 13 amino acids from the cysteine to the phenylalanine. The sequence is cut down to CDR3 DNA, 39 bases in frame from base 1. The germline V gene (reference sequence) sets CDR1 to SEHNR and CDR2 to FQNEAQ. V and J are truncated by 3 bases and 6 bases respectively, leaving an intervening sequence of 11 bases. Source material: naive CD8+ T cells from the thymus. This sample's cell subset or site label indicates: CD3+TCRalphabeta+CD8SP T cells; for blood, CD45RO-CCR7+ naive CD8+ T cells. The rearrangement combines TRBV7-9 with TRBJ1-1; a tentative D call is TRBD1 (5 bases match). This clonotype was sampled from a human donor who gave cord blood stem cells for thymic organoid culture, a cardiac surgery patient who gave postnatal thymus, or a blood donor (not recorded which). The sequenced DNA: TGTGCCAGCAGCTTGGGGGGGGTCCCTGAAGCTTTCTTT. It specifies CASSLGGVPEAFF.